These 29 T cell receptor beta chains originate from one sample sequenced in a study of regulatory T cells in long-lasting Graves disease. Stated time point: newly diagnosed GD, antithyroid drugs for less than 3 months. Construction of the TCR library relied on RNA isolated from PBMCs. CDR3 regions were amplified by Arm-PCR using iRepertoire HTBI primers to build TCR beta libraries. Each CDR3 protein gets one entry after TCRdb re-called the multiplex PCR reads with MiXCR. Of 320,000 or so distinct CDR3 sequences listed, 15% to 20% are singletons. The source was peripheral blood mononuclear cells (PBMCs), collected at new diagnosis, from a patient treated with antithyroid drugs. The receptors shown here come from a female donor with Graves disease.

The chain uses TRBV2 and TRBJ1-2; 8 bases fit TRBD1. The CDR3 consists of 14 residues. Per the germline V gene, CDR1 is SNHLY and CDR2 is FYNNEI. The V and J ends lost 6 bases and 7 bases, in that order; junction bases with no gene match: 10. The CDR3 is CASRGDRDRSGYTF. In nucleotides, the CDR3 is TGTGCCAGCAGGGGAGATCGGGACAGGTCTGGCTACACCTTC.

This clonotype occurred many times. The chain links TRBV24-1 to TRBJ2-1; possibly TRBD2 for D (5 bases). The CDR3 is 13 residues long. The germline CDR1 and CDR2 sequences are KGHDR and SFDVKD. V dropped 9 bases and J dropped 1 base, with 9 bases sitting between them. The DNA of the CDR3 is TGTGCCACCGCCGAGGGATCCTACAATGAGCAGTTCTTC. Translation: CATAEGSYNEQFF.

This clonotype was recorded at least ten times. The chain employs TRBV24-1 and TRBJ2-5; perhaps D is TRBD1 or TRBD2 (5 bases each). Germline-derived CDR1 and CDR2 are KGHDR and SFDVKD. Between the trimmed V and J ends, which lost 10 bases and 1 base, there was a span of 15 bases. This CDR3 contains 14 residues. The CDR3 DNA reads TGTGCCACAAGCGCCTTAGGGACCCAAGAGACCCAGTACTTC. Protein product: CATSALGTQETQYF.

This clonotype was counted ten times or more. The chain combines TRBV27 with TRBJ2-7; D not resolved. Germline V lookup: CDR1 MNHEY, CDR2 SMNVEV (reference sequence). CDR3 length equals 13 residues. Trimming cost V 6 bases and J 4 bases, with 13 bases left between them. The CDR3 region is CASSRGVGYEQYF. Written as DNA, the CDR3 is TGTGCCAGCAGCCGTGGAGTGGGATACGAGCAGTACTTC.

This clonotype was picked up many times. This chain connects TRBV19 to TRBJ1-2, with D possibly being TRBD1 (5 bases). The ends were cut back, 10 bases at V and 4 bases at J, with 19 bases in the middle. This CDR3 is 14 amino acids long. Per the germline V gene, CDR1 is LNHDA and CDR2 is SQIVND (reference sequence). The CDR3 DNA is TGTGCCACCGGGCTCTCCGGGACTTCCTATGGCTACACCTTC. Its translation: CATGLSGTSYGYTF.

This clonotype was seen repeatedly, ten times or more. This sequence joins TRBV28 and TRBJ1-3; TRBD1 might be the D (5 bases). The CDR3 spans 15 residues. Germline values: CDR1 MDHEN, CDR2 SYDVKM. V lost 1 base and J 7 bases, leaving 14 bases between the germline ends. DNA of the CDR3: TGTGCCAGCAGTTTATTAGGGACGTCGAGGAACACCATATATTTT. This encodes CASSLLGTSRNTIYF. Based on the CDR3 plus reference TRBV28 and TRBJ1-3, the full variable domain is DVKVTQSSRYLVKRTGEKVFLECVQDMDHENMFWYRQDPGLGLRLIYFSYDVKMKEKGDIPEGYSVSREKKERFSLILESASTNQTSMYLCASSLLGTSRNTIYFGEGSWLTVV.

This clonotype has ten or more counts. The chain carries TRBV27 and TRBJ1-1; D is possibly TRBD1 (6 bases). Germline CDR1 is MNHEY and CDR2 is SMNVEV (reference sequence). Between the trimmed V and J ends, which lost 5 bases and 4 bases, there was a span of 11 bases. CDR3 length equals 13 residues. CDR3 protein: CASSGGAGTEAFF. CDR3 nucleotides: TGTGCCAGCAGTGGGGGGGCCGGCACTGAAGCTTTCTTT.

About this clonotype itself: The germline gene is not matched at one end of the junction; a read error may be the cause. The CDR3 coding sequence is TGTGCCAGCAGCGCCAGCAGGGATCGGGAGACCCGGTACTTC. Its protein product is CASSASRDRETRYF. This rearrangement joins TRBV9 to TRBJ2-5; D is possibly TRBD2 (6 bases). The CDR3 loop spans 14 amino acids. Germline V lookup: CDR1 SGDLS, CDR2 YYNGEE.

This clonotype has a count of ten or more. The V gene is TRBV20-1, the J gene TRBJ2-1, with D uncertain. Germline assignment: CDR1 DFQATT and CDR2 SNEGSKA (reference sequence). This CDR3 has 12 residues. Trimming pared 1 base from V and 4 bases from J, leaving 5 bases between. Written as DNA, the CDR3 is TGCAGTGCTAGAGGCAAATACAATGAGCAGTTCTTC. Its translation: CSARGKYNEQFF.

This clonotype has at least ten counts. The rearrangement links TRBV5-1 to TRBJ2-1; D gene ambiguous. Germline-derived CDR1 and CDR2 are SGHRS and YFSETQ. With 1 base removed from V and 2 bases from J, the gap between germline ends came to 4 bases. This CDR3 is 13 amino acids long. The CDR3 region has the DNA TGCGCCAGCAGCTTGAACACCTACAATGAGCAGTTCTTC. Translation: CASSLNTYNEQFF.

This clonotype showed up many times. CDR3 residues: CASTEPIQGEAFF. Here the CDR3 DNA reads TGTGCCAGCACCGAACCTATACAGGGTGAAGCTTTCTTT. The chain links TRBV6-1 to TRBJ1-1; possible D gene TRBD1, 6 bases. V lost 7 bases, J lost 7 bases, and 16 bases lay in between. The CDR3 loop spans 13 amino acids. From germline, CDR1 is MNHNS and CDR2 SASEGT.

This clonotype was found many times. This sequence joins TRBV28 and TRBJ2-1, with D possibly TRBD1 on 6 matching bases. Trimming took off 11 bases at V and 1 base at J, with 15 bases between the two ends. The CDR3 covers 14 residues. The germline CDR1 and CDR2 sequences are MDHEN and SYDVKM. The CDR3 nucleotides are TGTGCCCCGTGCCCCGGACAGTCCTACAATGAGCAGTTCTTC. This encodes CAPCPGQSYNEQFF.

This clonotype was detected ten times or more. CDR3 sequence reads: CAWSVVTYEQYF. Written as DNA, the CDR3 is TGTGCCTGGAGTGTAGTCACCTACGAGCAGTACTTC. This chain connects TRBV30 to TRBJ2-7; D remains unclear. Trimming stripped 0 bases from V and 2 bases from J, with 5 bases between. Looked up from germline, CDR1 is GTSNPN and CDR2 is SVGIG (reference sequence). The CDR3 runs to 12 residues.

This clonotype was seen repeatedly, ten times or more. The chain combines TRBV11-2 with TRBJ1-1, with 8 bases matching TRBD1. The CDR3 consists of 15 residues. V dropped 4 bases and J dropped 1; count of bases not matched to a gene: 5. Germline CDR1 SGHAT, CDR2 FQNNGV. The CDR3 DNA reads as TGTGCCAGCAGCTCGCTGGGACAGGCGAACACTGAAGCTTTCTTT. Its protein product is CASSSLGQANTEAFF.

Note on this clonotype: It is likely a read error: a sequence one base away is far more abundant. The V and J genes are TRBV2 and TRBJ2-3; 12 bases fit TRBD1. The CDR3 has 15 amino acids. With V trimmed by 5 bases and J by 4 bases, 4 bases remained unmatched. The germline V gene encodes CDR1 SNHLY and CDR2 FYNNEI. CDR3 nucleotide sequence: TGTGCCAGCAGTTTGGGACAGGGGGCCTCAGATACGCAGTATTTT. Its translation: CASSLGQGASDTQYF.

This clonotype was recorded at least ten times. This chain joins TRBV20-1 and TRBJ1-2, with D hard to call. Germline-derived CDR1 and CDR2 are DFQATT and SNEGSKA (reference sequence). Trimming shortened V by 5 bases and J by 2 bases, and 18 bases separated the two germline ends. CDR3 length: 15 residues. The CDR3 DNA follows: TGCAGTGCTGTTTTGGAGGTTGGACTGAACTATGGCTACACCTTC. It translates to CSAVLEVGLNYGYTF.

This clonotype was observed at least ten times. The gene calls are TRBV15 and TRBJ1-1, with TRBD1 matching 10 bases. The CDR3 extends over 17 amino acids. After removal of 5 bases from V and 0 bases from J, the junction contained 9 bases not matched to a gene. The germline CDR1 and CDR2 sequences are LNHNV and YYDKDF (reference sequence). The CDR3 region has the DNA TGTGCCACCAGCGCCGGCTGGACAGGGGGAGTGAACACTGAAGCTTTCTTT. Encoded protein: CATSAGWTGGVNTEAFF.

In the case of this clonotype: At one boundary the junction diverges from the germline segment, which might be a read error. This chain connects TRBV19 to TRBJ2-2; the D gene is possibly TRBD1 (5 bases). CDR3 length: 13 amino acids. Germline CDR1 reads LNHDA; CDR2 reads SQIVND (reference sequence). The CDR3 DNA follows: TGTGCCAGTAGTGTAGACAGCTACGGGGAGCTGTTTTTT. It encodes CASSVDSYGELFF. Full variable domain (remainder filled in from reference TRBV19 and TRBJ2-2): DGGITQSPKYLFRKEGQNVTLSCEQNLNHDAMYWYRQDPGQGLRLIYYSQIVNDFQKGDIAEGYSVSREKKESFPLTVTSAQKNPTAFYLCASSVDSYGELFFGEGSRLTVL.

This clonotype was recorded a few times. The chain couples TRBV28 to TRBJ2-7; D gene uncertain. The CDR3 extends over 11 amino acids. Germline V gives CDR1 MDHEN, CDR2 SYDVKM. Trimming removed 10 bases at V and 4 bases at J, with 11 bases between. The CDR3 nucleotides are TGTGCCATCTCCACCCCGTACGAGCAGTACTTC. Protein: CAISTPYEQYF.

This clonotype was seen many times. V and J are TRBV14 and TRBJ2-5, with TRBD2 identical over 8 bases. Germline lookup yields CDR1 SGHDN and CDR2 FVKESK. This CDR3 has 17 residues. Trimming at V came to 0 bases and at J to 2 bases, leaving 8 bases not matched to a gene. CDR3 protein: CASSQEVLAGRQETQYF. The CDR3 DNA follows: TGTGCCAGCAGCCAAGAAGTGCTAGCGGGCCGACAAGAGACCCAGTACTTC.

Many counts were recorded for this clonotype. This chain links TRBV2 with TRBJ2-5; weak D call: TRBD2 (6 bases). V lost 5 bases to trimming and J lost 4 bases, with 20 bases between them. CDR3 length: 16 residues. CDR1 and CDR2 (germline): SNHLY, FYNNEI. The CDR3 loop is CASSSSPGLLRETQYF. For the CDR3, the DNA is TGTGCCAGCAGTTCCTCCCCGGGACTTCTACGAGAGACCCAGTACTTC.

CDR3 in amino acids: CASSFGGSNNEQFF. The CDR3 nucleotides are TGTGCCAGCAGCTTTGGTGGGAGTAACAATGAGCAGTTCTTC. The rearrangement uses TRBV7-8 and TRBJ2-1; D is possibly TRBD2 (5 bases). The CDR3 is 14 amino acids. Per the germline V gene, CDR1 is SGHVS and CDR2 is FQNEAQ. V shed 3 bases and J shed 5 bases, with 11 bases lying between them.

This clonotype was counted at least ten times. The rearrangement joins TRBV27 to TRBJ2-3, with 14 nucleotides matching TRBD2. Germline V CDR1 and CDR2: MNHEY, SMNVEV (reference sequence). The CDR3 totals 20 residues. V was pared by 3 bases and J by 0 bases, with 11 bases of the junction left unmatched. CDR3 DNA: TGTGCCAGCAGTTTCCAACACCGGGGACTAGCGGGAGAAAGCACAGATACGCAGTATTTT. Translated, it gives CASSFQHRGLAGESTDTQYF.

Ten or more counts support this clonotype. The chain uses TRBV12-3 or TRBV12-4 and TRBJ1-5; no definite D call. The CDR3 consists of 12 residues. V was shortened by 5 bases and J by 5 bases, with 7 bases between the two germline ends. The chain's CDR3 is CASSDTYQPQHF. DNA for the CDR3: TGTGCCAGCAGTGACACCTATCAGCCCCAGCATTTT.

The chain carries TRBV19 and TRBJ1-6; 7 bases align to TRBD1. This CDR3 is 20 amino acids long. Trimming cost V 4 bases and J 0 bases; bases outside gene matches: 15. Germline V gene data show CDR1 as LNHDA and CDR2 as SQIVND (reference sequence). The CDR3: CASSRRPGQQTSSYNSPLHF. The DNA for the CDR3 is TGTGCCAGTAGTAGGAGACCGGGACAGCAAACCAGCTCCTATAATTCACCCCTCCACTTT.

The chain couples TRBV7-2 to TRBJ2-4; no firm D call. The germline V and J ends were trimmed by 4 bases and 2 bases, with 6 bases remaining between them. CDR1 SGHTA and CDR2 FQGNSA come from the germline V gene. This CDR3 is 13 amino acids long. The CDR3 nucleotides read TGTGCCAGCAGCTCTGATACCAAAAACATTCAGTACTTC. Translation gives CASSSDTKNIQYF.

On this clonotype: A read error is possible here, since a much larger clone lies one base away. The chain links TRBV15 to TRBJ2-3; TRBD1 might be the D (7 bases). Looked up from germline, CDR1 is LNHNV and CDR2 is YYDKDF (reference sequence). This CDR3 spans 15 amino acids. The CDR3 nucleotides read TGTGACACCAGCTCTGGGGGGACAGGCACAGATACGCAGTATTTT. It yields the protein CDTSSGGTGTDTQYF.

This sequence joins TRBV5-6 and TRBJ2-1, with 9 bases that match TRBD2. The CDR3 totals 15 residues. Germline V gene lookup returns CDR1 SGHDT and CDR2 YYEEEE. J was trimmed by 4 bases and V by 3 bases; bases with no gene match: 5. CDR3 amino acids: CASSWREGGYNEQFF. CDR3 DNA sequence: TGTGCCAGCAGCTGGCGGGAGGGGGGTTACAATGAGCAGTTCTTC. Based on the CDR3 plus reference TRBV5-6 and TRBJ2-1, the full variable domain is DAGVTQSPTHLIKTRGQQVTLRCSPKSGHDTVSWYQQALGQGPQFIFQYYEEEERQRGNFPDRFSGHQFPNYSSELNVNALLLGDSALYLCASSWREGGYNEQFFGPGTRLTVL.

This clonotype was seen just once. Since a far larger clone is one base different, this is likely a read error. The chain carries TRBV28 and TRBJ1-2, with D uncertain. Trimming removed 3 bases at V and 8 bases at J, with 19 bases between. The V gene's germline CDR1 is MDHEN and CDR2 SYDVKM. This CDR3 region has 15 residues. The CDR3 DNA reads as TGTGCCAGCAGTTTCGGCGGGAATCTTAGTAAGGGCTACACCTTC. Translation gives CASSFGGNLSKGYTF.